This TCR beta chain was identified during a study of blood T cell repertoires in COVID-19. Turning to the study itself: The samples span acute and convalescent COVID-19 from the United States, Italy and Spain. T cells, B-cell-depleted T cells, or PBMCs provided the cDNA or gDNA that served as material.

This CDR3 has 15 amino acids. Germline V CDR1 and CDR2: MNHNS, SASEGT. Trimming left V 1 base short and J 3 bases short, with 12 bases between. Per the original methods: Estimation of nucleated cell counts was performed using reference gene primer amplification. The data were produced by immunoSEQ multiplex PCR, yet TCRdb's version contains in-frame clones alone and is incomplete. V and J calls and clone size are those listed in that table; D and trimming were worked out from the DNA. This table has more than 250,000 clones, roughly 86% appearing once. This chain links TRBV6-1 with TRBJ1-2; D is undetermined. The receptor was derived from a woman aged 45-60 years with acute or convalescent COVID-19. The sequencing input was peripheral blood. CDR3 DNA: TGTGCCAGCAGTGAAGGTGGCACCCGTTACTATGGCTACACCTTC. Translation: CASSEGGTRYYGYTF.